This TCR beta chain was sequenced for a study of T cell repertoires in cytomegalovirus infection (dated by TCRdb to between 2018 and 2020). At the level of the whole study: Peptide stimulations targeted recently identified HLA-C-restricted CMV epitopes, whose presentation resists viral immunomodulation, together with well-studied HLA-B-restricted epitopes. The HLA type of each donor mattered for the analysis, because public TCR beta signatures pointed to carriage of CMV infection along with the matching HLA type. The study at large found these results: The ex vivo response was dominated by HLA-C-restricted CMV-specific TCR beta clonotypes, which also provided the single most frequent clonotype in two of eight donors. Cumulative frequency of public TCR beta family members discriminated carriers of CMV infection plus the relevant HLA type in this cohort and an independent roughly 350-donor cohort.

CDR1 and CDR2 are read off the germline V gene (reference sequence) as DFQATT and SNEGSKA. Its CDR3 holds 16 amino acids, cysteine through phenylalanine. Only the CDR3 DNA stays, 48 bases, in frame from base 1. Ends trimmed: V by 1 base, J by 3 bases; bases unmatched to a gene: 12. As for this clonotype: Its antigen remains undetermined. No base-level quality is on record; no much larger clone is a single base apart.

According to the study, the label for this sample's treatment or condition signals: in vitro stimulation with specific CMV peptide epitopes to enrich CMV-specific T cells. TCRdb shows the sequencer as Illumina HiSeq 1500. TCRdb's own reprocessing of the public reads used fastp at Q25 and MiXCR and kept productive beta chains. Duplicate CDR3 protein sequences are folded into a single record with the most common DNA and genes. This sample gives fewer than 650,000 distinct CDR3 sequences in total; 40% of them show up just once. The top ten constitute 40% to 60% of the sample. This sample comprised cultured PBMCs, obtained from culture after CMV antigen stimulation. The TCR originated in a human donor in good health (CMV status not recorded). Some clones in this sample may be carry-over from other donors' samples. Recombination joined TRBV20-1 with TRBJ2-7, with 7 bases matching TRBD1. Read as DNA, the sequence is TGCAGTGCTAGAGGTGGCAGGGACAGAACGCACTACGAGCAGTACTTC. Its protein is CSARGGRDRTHYEQYF.